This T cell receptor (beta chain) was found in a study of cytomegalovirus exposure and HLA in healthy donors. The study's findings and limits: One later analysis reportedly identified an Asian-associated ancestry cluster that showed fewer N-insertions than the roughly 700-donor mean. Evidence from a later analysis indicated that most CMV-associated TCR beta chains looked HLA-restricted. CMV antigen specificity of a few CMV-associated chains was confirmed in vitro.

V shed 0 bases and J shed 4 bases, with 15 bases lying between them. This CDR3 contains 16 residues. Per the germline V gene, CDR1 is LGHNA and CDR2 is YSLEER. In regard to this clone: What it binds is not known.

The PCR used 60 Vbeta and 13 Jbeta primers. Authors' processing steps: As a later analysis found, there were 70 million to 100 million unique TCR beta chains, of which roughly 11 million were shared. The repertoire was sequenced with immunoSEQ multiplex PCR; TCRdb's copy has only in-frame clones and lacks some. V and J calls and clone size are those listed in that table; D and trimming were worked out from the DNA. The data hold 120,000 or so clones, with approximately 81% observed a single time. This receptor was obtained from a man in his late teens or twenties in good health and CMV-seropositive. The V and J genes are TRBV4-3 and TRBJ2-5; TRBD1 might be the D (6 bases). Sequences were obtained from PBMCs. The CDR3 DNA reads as TGCGCCAGCAGCCAAGATTGGCCAGGGGAATCAGAGACCCAGTACTTC. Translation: CASSQDWPGESETQYF.